The clone carrying this T cell receptor beta chain was recorded a few times. This CDR3 contains 14 residues. Germline V gene lookup returns CDR1 LGHDT and CDR2 YNNKEL (reference sequence). The germline V and J ends were trimmed by 0 bases and 8 bases, with 13 bases remaining between them. Authors' data handling: Nucleated cell counts were estimated from reference gene primer amplification. TCRdb keeps only in-frame clones here, not all; method: immunoSEQ multiplex PCR. The DNA was the basis for D and trimming; V, J and clone size are from that table. The sample carries tens of thousands of clones, 89% recorded once. The data were taken from a study of blood T cell repertoires in COVID-19. On the study more broadly: Acute and convalescent COVID-19 samples came from the United States, Italy and Spain.

The receptor was derived from a woman between 65 and 79 years old with active COVID-19. The rearrangement joins TRBV3-1 (or the pseudogene TRBV3-2) to TRBJ1-2, with a weak D call TRBD1 (5 bases). The specimen sequenced was peripheral blood. The CDR3 is CASSQDRGARGYTF. The CDR3 DNA reads TGTGCCAGCAGCCAAGATCGCGGGGCTCGAGGCTACACCTTC.